This T cell receptor beta chain was profiled in a study of OX40 agonist ivuxolimab in advanced cancers. Study conclusions and caveats: Doses of 0.1 to 3.0 mg/kg were accompanied by clonal expansion of CD4+ and CD8+ blood T cells by week 6.

Germline-derived CDR1 and CDR2 are SGHRS and YFSETQ. The ends were cut back, 0 bases at V and 3 bases at J, with 12 bases in the middle. The CDR3 runs 15 residues. At baseline, cycle 4 day 1, and cycle 7 day 1, blood was sampled. Some clones are missing from TCRdb's copy, which holds only in-frame ones; the method was immunoSEQ multiplex PCR. The sample lists under 65,000 clones; 91% were seen once. As to this clone: Its antigen is unknown.

Here the sequenced sample was CD4+ or CD8+ T cells sorted from blood, taken in a trial of the OX40 agonist ivuxolimab. This sequence joins TRBV5-1 and TRBJ2-5, with D possibly being TRBD1 or TRBD2 (5 bases each). This clonotype was obtained from an adult with an advanced solid tumor such as melanoma, head and neck, liver or kidney cancer. CDR3 DNA: TGCGCCAGCAGCTTGGTTGGGGACGTGGAAGAGACCCAGTACTTC. Encoded protein: CASSLVGDVEETQYF.